The source of this T cell receptor beta chain is a study of CD8 T cells in Susac syndrome. About the research overall: When blood was collected, patients with Susac syndrome were therapy-naive, were taking corticosteroids, or were receiving intravenous immunoglobulin alone.

CDR1 MNHEY and CDR2 SVGAGI come from the germline V gene. The V gene end was trimmed by 6 bases and the J gene end by 9 bases; junction bases not matched to a gene: 10. The CDR3 has 15 residues. An amount of RNA that ranged from about 0.45 to 1 ug was reverse transcribed with random hexamers. TCR beta CDR3 was amplified by immunoSEQ covering 54 Vbeta and 13 Jbeta. Each CDR3 protein gets one entry after TCRdb re-called the immunoSEQ multiplex PCR reads with MiXCR. The sample carries 160,000 or so distinct CDR3 sequences, 94% recorded once. The V and J genes are TRBV6-5 and TRBJ2-1, with 11 nucleotides matching TRBD1. The sample taken for sequencing was CD4+ T cells from PBMCs. The TCR originated in a human donor with Susac syndrome. As DNA, the CDR3 is TGTGCCAGCAGAGGACAGGGGGCAGGGACACTTGAGCAGTTCTTC. Its protein is CASRGQGAGTLEQFF.